The 22 T cell receptor beta chains below were found in one sample sequenced in a study of T cells expressing NK-cell markers. Reanalyzing the 5' RACE reads, TCRdb keeps one entry per CDR3 protein, without DNA. Its clone listing holds 500,000 to 700,000 distinct CDR3 sequences. The sample comprised blood T cells: a sorted CD56 or NKG2C T cell subset, CD4+ or CD8+ T cells, or bulk PBMC T cells (not recorded which). The receptors stem from a man aged 18 to 30 in good health.

The chain employs TRBV10-3 and TRBJ1-1; TCRdb selects TRBD1, and the lack of DNA leaves this call unchecked. The CDR3 is 13 residues long. CDR1 and CDR2 from the germline V gene are ENHRY and SYGVKD. The CDR3 sequence: CATGLGGNTEAFF.

The chain couples TRBV7-6 to TRBJ2-5. CDR3 length: 16 residues. Per the germline V gene, CDR1 is SGHVS and CDR2 is FNYEAQ. The CDR3 loop is CASSLGAGSLLETQYF. Full variable domain (remainder filled in from reference TRBV7-6 and TRBJ2-5): GAGVSQSPRYKVTKRGQDVALRCDPISGHVSLYWYRQALGQGPEFLTYFNYEAQQDKSGLPNDRFSAERPEGSISTLTIQRTEQRDSAMYRCASSLGAGSLLETQYFGPGTRLLVL.

The chain has TRBV7-2 and TRBJ2-3; the D gene TCRdb calls, TRBD2, cannot be checked with no DNA. The CDR3 is 16 amino acids. Germline V gene data show CDR1 as SGHTA and CDR2 as FQGNSA. The CDR3 protein is CASSPRFYGGLDTQYF.

This chain joins TRBV5-1 and TRBJ2-1; without DNA, the TCRdb call of TRBD2 cannot be checked. In germline, CDR1 is SGHRS, CDR2 YFSETQ. This CDR3 contains 16 residues. The CDR3 loop is CASSLGLLAGGSEQFF. Complete variable domain (other parts from reference TRBV5-1 and TRBJ2-1): KAGVTQTPRYLIKTRGQQVTLSCSPISGHRSVSWYQQTPGQGLQFLFEYFSETQRNKGNFPGRFSGRQFSNSRSEMNVSTLELGDSALYLCASSLGLLAGGSEQFFGPGTRLTVL.

This sequence joins TRBV30 and TRBJ2-7. The V gene's germline CDR1 is GTSNPN and CDR2 SVGIG (reference sequence). This CDR3 region has 14 residues. The CDR3 reads CAWSVDGSSYEQYF. Filled out from reference TRBV30 and TRBJ2-7, the complete variable domain reads SQTIHQWPATLVQPVGSPLSLECTVEGTSNPNLYWYRQAAGRGLQLLFYSVGIGQISSEVPQNLSASRPQDRQFILSSKKLLLSDSGFYLCAWSVDGSSYEQYFGPGTRLTVT.

The chain combines TRBV28 with TRBJ1-3. The CDR3 sequence is 15 residues long. Germline CDR1 MDHEN, CDR2 SYDVKM. CDR3 loop: CASSYHLVRGNTIYF.

The CDR3 protein is CASSAGQGASNEQFF. The gene calls are TRBV5-1 and TRBJ2-1; the TCRdb D gene call, TRBD1, has no DNA to confirm it. There are 15 residues in the CDR3. Germline values: CDR1 SGHRS, CDR2 YFSETQ.

This sequence joins TRBV20-1 and TRBJ2-3; TCRdb's assignment of TRBD1 cannot be checked, as there is no DNA. CDR3 length equals 11 residues. Germline V lookup: CDR1 DFQATT, CDR2 SNEGSKA (reference sequence). The CDR3 loop is CSERVADTQYF.

The chain combines TRBV4-1 with TRBJ2-3; with no DNA, the TCRdb D assignment of TRBD2 cannot be verified. This CDR3 has 22 residues. Germline V gene sequence: CDR1 MGHRA, CDR2 YSYEKL. This chain's CDR3 is CASSHDRDGTSGRAGDIDTQYF.

V usage is TRBV3-1 and J usage is TRBJ2-1; lacking DNA, the TRBD2 call made by TCRdb goes unchecked. There are 17 residues in the CDR3. Germline CDR1 and CDR2: LGHDT and YNNKEL (reference sequence). The chain's CDR3 is CASSLSGTSVLYNEQFF.

The V and J genes are TRBV14 and TRBJ2-5; the TCRdb D gene call, TRBD2, has no DNA to confirm it. Germline V lookup: CDR1 SGHDN, CDR2 FVKESK. The CDR3 sequence is 15 residues long. This CDR3 reads CASSRQRTMQETQYF.

This rearrangement joins TRBV18 to TRBJ1-4; TCRdb lists TRBD1, though no DNA is available to test this call. The CDR3 has 16 amino acids. Germline values: CDR1 KGHSH, CDR2 LQKENI. The CDR3: CASSPLSGALDEKLFF.

V is TRBV7-2 and J is TRBJ2-2. Germline V lookup: CDR1 SGHTA, CDR2 FQGNSA. CDR3 length: 17 residues. This CDR3 reads CASSLVGSNANTGELFF.

V usage is TRBV7-6 and J usage is TRBJ2-2; TCRdb lists TRBD2, though no DNA is available to test this call. The CDR3 consists of 18 residues. The germline gives CDR1 SGHVS, CDR2 FNYEAQ. The CDR3: CASSYNSGREVATGELFF.

The chain couples TRBV5-1 to TRBJ2-1. The CDR3 sequence is 15 residues long. Germline V gives CDR1 SGHRS, CDR2 YFSETQ. The CDR3 loop is CASSLDFGLHNEQFF.

This chain links TRBV12-3 or TRBV12-4 with TRBJ1-3. The CDR3 spans 16 residues. The CDR3 spells CASSSRELNSGNTIYF.

The gene calls are TRBV5-1 and TRBJ2-1. Germline V gene data show CDR1 as SGHRS and CDR2 as YFSETQ. This CDR3 is 15 amino acids long. The CDR3 here is CASSLDGGPNNEQFF.

V gene TRBV20-1 combines with J gene TRBJ1-1; checking the TCRdb D call of TRBD1 is not possible without DNA. The CDR3 contains 15 residues. The germline CDR1 and CDR2 sequences are DFQATT and SNEGSKA (reference sequence). CDR3 in amino acids: CSAPGPPYRDTEAFF.

V is TRBV11-2 and J is TRBJ1-6; TCRdb lists TRBD1, though no DNA is available to test this call. The CDR3 covers 15 residues. Looked up from germline, CDR1 is SGHAT and CDR2 is FQNNGV. CDR3 residues: CASSLIPDRPSTLHF.

The chain has TRBV7-9 and TRBJ2-3; TCRdb reports TRBD1, a call that lacks DNA to check it against. Germline V gene lookup returns CDR1 SEHNR and CDR2 FQNEAQ (reference sequence). The CDR3 is 16 residues long. CDR3 residues: CASSLGPGGNRDTQYF. Drawing the rest from reference TRBV7-9 and TRBJ2-3, the complete variable domain is DTGVSQNPRHKITKRGQNVTFRCDPISEHNRLYWYRQTLGQGPEFLTYFQNEAQLEKSRLLSDRFSAERPKGSFSTLEIQRTEQGDSAMYLCASSLGPGGNRDTQYFGPGTRLTVL.

J is TRBJ2-1 and V is TRBV12-3 or TRBV12-4; absent DNA, TCRdb's TRBD2 call cannot be checked. The length of the CDR3 is 15 residues. CDR3: CASSLVGGFDNEQFF.

This chain uses TRBV19 with TRBJ2-5; TCRdb outputs TRBD1, but without DNA this stays unchecked. CDR3 length equals 12 residues. Germline CDR1 reads LNHDA; CDR2 reads SQIVND (reference sequence). The CDR3 loop reads CASRQGSETQYF.